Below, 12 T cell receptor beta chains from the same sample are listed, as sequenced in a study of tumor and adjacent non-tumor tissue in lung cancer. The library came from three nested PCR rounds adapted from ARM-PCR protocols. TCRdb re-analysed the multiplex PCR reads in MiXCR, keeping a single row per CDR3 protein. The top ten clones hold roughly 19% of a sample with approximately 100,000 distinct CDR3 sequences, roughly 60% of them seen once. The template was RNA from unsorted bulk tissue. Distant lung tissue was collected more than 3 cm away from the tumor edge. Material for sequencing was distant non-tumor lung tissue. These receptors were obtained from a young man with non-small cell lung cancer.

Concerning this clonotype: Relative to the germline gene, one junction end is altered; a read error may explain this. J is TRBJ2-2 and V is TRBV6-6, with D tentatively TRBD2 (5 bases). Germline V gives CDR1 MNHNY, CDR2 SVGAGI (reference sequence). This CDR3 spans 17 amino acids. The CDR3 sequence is CASSYDNRAPGTGELFF. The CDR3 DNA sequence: TGTGCCAGCAGTTACGATAATAGAGCACCTGGCACCGGGGAGCTGTTTTTC.

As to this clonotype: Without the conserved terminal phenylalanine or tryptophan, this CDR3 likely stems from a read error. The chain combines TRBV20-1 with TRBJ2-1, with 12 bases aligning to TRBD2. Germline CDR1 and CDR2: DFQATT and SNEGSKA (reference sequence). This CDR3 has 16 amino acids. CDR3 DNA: TGCAGAGCTTTAGATACGCTGACTAGCGGGAGAGGAGAGCAGTTCTGC. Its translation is CRALDTLTSGRGEQFC.

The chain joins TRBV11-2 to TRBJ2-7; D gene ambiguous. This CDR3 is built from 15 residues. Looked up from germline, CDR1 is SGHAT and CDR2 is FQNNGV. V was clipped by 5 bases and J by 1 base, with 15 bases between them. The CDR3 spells CASSTPADLSYEQYF. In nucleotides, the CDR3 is TGTGCCAGCAGCACCCCTGCGGATCTATCCTACGAGCAGTACTTC.

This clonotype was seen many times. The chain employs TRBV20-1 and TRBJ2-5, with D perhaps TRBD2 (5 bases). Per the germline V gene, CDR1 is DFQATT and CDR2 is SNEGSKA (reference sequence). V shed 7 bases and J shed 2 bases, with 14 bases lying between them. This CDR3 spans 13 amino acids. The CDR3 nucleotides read TGCAGTGGGGTAGCGTCCCCACAAGAGACCCAGTACTTC. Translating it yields CSGVASPQETQYF.

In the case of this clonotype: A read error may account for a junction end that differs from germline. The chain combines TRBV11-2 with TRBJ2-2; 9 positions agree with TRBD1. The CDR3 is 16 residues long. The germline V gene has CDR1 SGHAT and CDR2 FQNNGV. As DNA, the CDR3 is TGCGCCAGCAGCGCGAGGGGACAGGGATGGACCGGGGAGCTGTTTTTT. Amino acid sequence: CASSARGQGWTGELFF. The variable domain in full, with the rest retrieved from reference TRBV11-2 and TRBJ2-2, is EAGVAQSPRYKIIEKRQSVAFWCNPISGHATLYWYQQILGQGPKLLIQFQNNGVVDDSQLPKDRFSAERLKGVDSTLKIQPAKLEDSAVYLCASSARGQGWTGELFFGEGSRLTVL.

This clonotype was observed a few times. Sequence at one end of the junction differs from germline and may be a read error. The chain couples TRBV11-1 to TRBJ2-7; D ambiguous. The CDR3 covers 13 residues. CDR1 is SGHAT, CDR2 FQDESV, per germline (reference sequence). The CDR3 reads CASSMSSLHEQYF. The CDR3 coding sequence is TGTGCTAGCAGCATGTCGAGTTTACACGAGCAGTACTTC.

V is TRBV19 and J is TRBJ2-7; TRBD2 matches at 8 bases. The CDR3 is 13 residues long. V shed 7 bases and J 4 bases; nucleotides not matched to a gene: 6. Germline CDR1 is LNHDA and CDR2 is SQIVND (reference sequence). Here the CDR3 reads CASTDTSGYEQYF. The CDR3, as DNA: TGTGCCAGTACTGATACTAGCGGATACGAGCAGTACTTC.

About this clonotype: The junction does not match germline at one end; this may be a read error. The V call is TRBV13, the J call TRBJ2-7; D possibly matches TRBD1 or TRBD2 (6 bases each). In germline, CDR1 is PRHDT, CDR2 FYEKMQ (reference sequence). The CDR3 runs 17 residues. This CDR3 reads CVSSLGGRDTDTYEQYF. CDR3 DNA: TGTGTCAGCAGCTTAGGGGGGCGAGACACCGACACCTACGAGCAGTACTTC. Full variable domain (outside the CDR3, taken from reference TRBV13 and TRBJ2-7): AAGVIQSPRHLIKEKRETATLKCYPIPRHDTVYWYQQGPGQDPQFLISFYEKMQSDKGSIPDRFSAQQFSDYHSELNMSSLELGDSALYFCVSSLGGRDTDTYEQYFGPGTRLTVT.

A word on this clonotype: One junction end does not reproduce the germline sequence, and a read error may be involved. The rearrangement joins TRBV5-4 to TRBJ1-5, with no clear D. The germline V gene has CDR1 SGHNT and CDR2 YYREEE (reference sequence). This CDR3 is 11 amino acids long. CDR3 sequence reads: CASSLVQSQHF. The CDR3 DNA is TGTGCCAGCAGCTTAGTTCAGTCCCAGCATTTT.

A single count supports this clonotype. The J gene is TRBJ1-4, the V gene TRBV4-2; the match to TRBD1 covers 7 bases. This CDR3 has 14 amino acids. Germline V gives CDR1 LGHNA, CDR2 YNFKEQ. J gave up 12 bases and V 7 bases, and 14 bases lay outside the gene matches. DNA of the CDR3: TGTGCCAGCAACCACTCTGACAGTGGACAGGAACTGTTTTTT. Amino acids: CASNHSDSGQELFF.

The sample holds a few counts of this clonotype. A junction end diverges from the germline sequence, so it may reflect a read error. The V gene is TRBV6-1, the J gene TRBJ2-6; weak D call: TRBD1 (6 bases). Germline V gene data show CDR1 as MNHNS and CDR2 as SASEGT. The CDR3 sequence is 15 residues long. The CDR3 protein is CASSEGHSGAHVLPF. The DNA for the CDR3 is TGTGCCAGCAGTGAGGGACACTCTGGGGCCCACGTCCTGCCTTTC.

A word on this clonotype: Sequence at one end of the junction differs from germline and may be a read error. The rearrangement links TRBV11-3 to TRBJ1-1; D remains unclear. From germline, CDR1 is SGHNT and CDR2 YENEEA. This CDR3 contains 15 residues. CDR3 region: CDSSLYSLSGTEASF. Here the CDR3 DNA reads TGTGACAGCAGCTTATATAGCCTATCAGGCACTGAAGCTTCCTTT.